The 25 T cell receptor beta chains in this list originate from one sample, sequenced in a study of blood T cell repertoires in COVID-19. Some clones are missing from TCRdb's copy, which holds only in-frame ones; the method was immunoSEQ multiplex PCR. The sample carries some 300,000 clones, more than 70% recorded once. The sequenced sample was peripheral blood. The receptor set was obtained from a woman aged 25 to 39 who had recovered from COVID-19.

The chain carries TRBV4-1 and TRBJ2-7; TRBD1 matches 9 bases. This CDR3 has 17 amino acids. The germline V gene encodes CDR1 MGHRA and CDR2 YSYEKL. V lost 0 bases to trimming and J lost 4 bases; unmatched junction nucleotides: 10. Written as DNA, the CDR3 is TGCGCCAGCAGCCAAGACTCGGGGACAGGGCCTGGGTACGAGCAGTACTTC. It is translated as CASSQDSGTGPGYEQYF.

The V and J genes are TRBV9 and TRBJ1-2; 7 bases map to TRBD1. CDR3 size: 15 residues. From germline, CDR1 is SGDLS and CDR2 YYNGEE. After removal of 4 bases from V and 2 bases from J, the junction contained 8 bases not matched to a gene. The CDR3, as DNA: TGTGCCAGCAGCCCCTACCCGGGACAGAACTATGGCTACACCTTC. The encoded protein is CASSPYPGQNYGYTF. The whole variable domain, remainder taken from reference TRBV9 and TRBJ1-2, is DSGVTQTPKHLITATGQRVTLRCSPRSGDLSVYWYQQSLDQGLQFLIQYYNGEERAKGNILERFSAQQFPDLHSELNLSSLELGDSALYFCASSPYPGQNYGYTFGSGTRLTVV.

The chain carries TRBV5-1 and TRBJ2-1, with TRBD2 matching over 11 bases. This CDR3 has 16 residues. V was pared by 5 bases and J by 10 bases, with 14 bases of the junction left unmatched. Germline loops: CDR1 SGHRS, CDR2 YFSETQ. The CDR3 is CASSSTGLAANGEQFF. The CDR3 coding sequence is TGCGCCAGCAGTTCGACGGGACTAGCGGCAAACGGGGAGCAGTTCTTC.

This chain links TRBV28 with TRBJ2-5; weak D call: TRBD1 (6 bases). CDR1 MDHEN and CDR2 SYDVKM come from the germline V gene. Trimming cost V 6 bases and J 2 bases, with 16 bases left between them. This CDR3 has 15 amino acids. The CDR3 loop reads CASRAPVRGQETQYF. CDR3 DNA: TGTGCCAGCAGAGCCCCGGTTAGGGGGCAAGAGACCCAGTACTTC.

The chain couples TRBV5-8 to TRBJ1-5; 12 nucleotides agree with TRBD1. The V segment lost 3 bases and the J segment 6 bases; nucleotides outside the gene matches: 4. CDR1 and CDR2 from the germline V gene are SGHTS and YDEGEE. CDR3 length equals 15 residues. CDR3 sequence (DNA): TGTGCCAGCAGCTGGGGGACAGGGGGCCTTCAGCCCCAGCATTTT. Translating gives CASSWGTGGLQPQHF.

This chain uses TRBV27 with TRBJ1-1, with 11 bases identical to TRBD1. J was trimmed by 0 bases and V by 5 bases; bases with no gene match: 11. This CDR3 comprises 18 residues. Germline CDR1 and CDR2: MNHEY and SMNVEV (reference sequence). CDR3 sequence: CASSHTWTGGHLNTEAFF. Here the CDR3 DNA reads TGTGCCAGCAGTCATACTTGGACAGGGGGCCATCTGAACACTGAAGCTTTCTTT.

V is TRBV5-4 and J is TRBJ2-3; 9 nucleotides agree with TRBD2. The CDR3 runs to 16 residues. Germline V gene data show CDR1 as SGHNT and CDR2 as YYREEE (reference sequence). The trim removed 4 bases at V and 4 bases at J, leaving 10 bases unmatched. The CDR3, as DNA: TGTGCCAGCAGCCTCCGGACTAGCGCGGGTGCAGATACGCAGTATTTT. Amino acid sequence: CASSLRTSAGADTQYF.

The chain recombines TRBV7-2 with TRBJ1-2; 7 nucleotides match TRBD1. CDR1 is SGHTA, CDR2 FQGNSA, per germline. The CDR3 runs 13 residues. The V gene end was trimmed by 3 bases and the J gene end by 7 bases; junction bases not matched to a gene: 5. The CDR3 loop reads CASSLSGGGGYTF. The DNA of the CDR3 is TGTGCCAGCAGCTTGTCAGGGGGTGGTGGCTACACCTTC. Supplemented by reference TRBV7-2 and TRBJ1-2, the full variable domain reads GAGVSQSPSNKVTEKGKDVELRCDPISGHTALYWYRQSLGQGLEFLIYFQGNSAPDKSGLPSDRFSAERTGGSVSTLTIQRTQQEDSAVYLCASSLSGGGGYTFGSGTRLTVV.

The chain recombines TRBV18 with TRBJ2-2; tentatively, D is TRBD2 (5 bases). The CDR3 extends over 15 amino acids. V lost 2 bases, J lost 4 bases, and 11 bases lay in between. Germline CDR1 reads KGHSH; CDR2 reads LQKENI. CDR3 region: CASSPVERATGELFF. Written as DNA, the CDR3 is TGTGCCAGCTCACCAGTAGAGAGGGCCACCGGGGAGCTGTTTTTT.

The chain couples TRBV18 to TRBJ1-4; D is perhaps TRBD1 (6 bases). V gave up 6 bases and J gave up 8 bases, with 22 bases separating them. This CDR3 comprises 16 residues. Germline assignment: CDR1 KGHSH and CDR2 LQKENI. CDR3 bases: TGTGCCAGCTCTCAAAACAGGGTCGGCCTGGGGGAAAAACTGTTTTTT. As protein: CASSQNRVGLGEKLFF.

This clone is a singleton in its sample. The genes are TRBV4-2 and TRBJ2-1; possibly TRBD2 for D (5 bases). The CDR3 contains 14 residues. Germline V gene sequence: CDR1 LGHNA, CDR2 YNFKEQ. V was trimmed by 4 bases and J by 3 bases, leaving 10 bases between them. This CDR3 is CASSPRDSYNEQFF. In DNA form, the CDR3 reads TGTGCCAGCAGCCCCCGGGATAGCTACAATGAGCAGTTCTTC.

The chain couples TRBV6-4 to TRBJ1-5; no reliable D call. This CDR3 spans 14 amino acids. V was clipped by 3 bases and J by 6 bases, with 12 bases between them. In germline, CDR1 is MRHNA, CDR2 SNTAGT. The chain's CDR3 is CASSEVGSSQPQHF. The DNA for the CDR3 is TGTGCCAGCAGTGAAGTGGGGAGCTCTCAGCCCCAGCATTTT.

Only a few counts were recorded for this clone. The chain uses TRBV2 and TRBJ2-3; D may be TRBD1 (5 bases). V was cut by 1 base and J by 9 bases, with 11 bases left in between. The V gene's germline CDR1 is SNHLY and CDR2 FYNNEI. This CDR3 spans 13 amino acids. The CDR3 loop is CASSEEGRGTQYF. CDR3 bases: TGTGCCAGCAGTGAAGAGGGGCGTGGCACGCAGTATTTT.

In this sample, this clone turned up a few times. J is TRBJ2-1 and V is TRBV2, with D possibly being TRBD1 (7 bases). The germline CDR1 and CDR2 sequences are SNHLY and FYNNEI. The CDR3 has 13 residues. Trimming shortened V by 5 bases and J by 10 bases, and 15 bases separated the two germline ends. The chain's CDR3 is CASSPVTGREQFF. Here the CDR3 DNA reads TGTGCCAGCAGTCCGGTGACAGGGAGGGAGCAGTTCTTC.

The rearrangement uses TRBV18 and TRBJ1-2, with D tentatively TRBD1 (6 bases). Germline CDR1 and CDR2: KGHSH and LQKENI. This CDR3 is 14 amino acids long. The V end was cut by 2 bases, the J end by 5 bases, with 12 bases between. The CDR3 coding sequence is TGTGCCAGCTCACCATTGGACCAGGGGTATGGCTACACCTTC. It translates to CASSPLDQGYGYTF.

This clone turned up a few times. The rearrangement links TRBV5-6 to TRBJ2-1; D might be TRBD2 (5 bases). CDR1 SGHDT and CDR2 YYEEEE come from the germline V gene. The ends were cut back, 4 bases at V and 2 bases at J, with 10 bases in the middle. The CDR3 has 14 residues. The CDR3 DNA follows: TGTGCCAGCAGCATCACTAGTACCTACAATGAGCAGTTCTTC. Its protein is CASSITSTYNEQFF. The variable domain in full, completed from reference TRBV5-6 and TRBJ2-1, reads DAGVTQSPTHLIKTRGQQVTLRCSPKSGHDTVSWYQQALGQGPQFIFQYYEEEERQRGNFPDRFSGHQFPNYSSELNVNALLLGDSALYLCASSITSTYNEQFFGPGTRLTVL.

V is TRBV4-2 and J is TRBJ1-2; a weak D match, TRBD1 (6 bases). The CDR3 extends over 17 amino acids. CDR1 and CDR2 (germline): LGHNA, YNFKEQ. Between the trimmed V and J ends, which lost 0 bases and 5 bases, there was a span of 19 bases. The CDR3 DNA reads as TGTGCCAGCAGCCAAGATGAAAAGACAGGCACATATTATGGCTACACCTTC. It codes for CASSQDEKTGTYYGYTF.

The V call is TRBV14, the J call TRBJ2-1; 7 bases line up with TRBD2. CDR1 SGHDN and CDR2 FVKESK come from the germline V gene. The CDR3 covers 16 residues. J was trimmed by 3 bases and V by 1 base; bases with no gene match: 6. CDR3 amino acids: CASSQVSSGRYNEQFF. In DNA, the CDR3 is TGTGCCAGCAGCCAAGTATCTAGCGGCCGCTACAATGAGCAGTTCTTC.

The chain links TRBV14 to TRBJ1-1; 9 bases fit TRBD1. Trimming took 4 bases from V and 3 from J; bases not matched to a gene: 9. This CDR3 spans 16 amino acids. The germline V gene has CDR1 SGHDN and CDR2 FVKESK. For the CDR3, the DNA is TGTGCCAGCAGCCCGGGACAGGGTAGCGGATACACTGAAGCTTTCTTT. Amino acid sequence: CASSPGQGSGYTEAFF. Full variable domain (rest looked up from reference TRBV14 and TRBJ1-1): EAGVTQFPSHSVIEKGQTVTLRCDPISGHDNLYWYRRVMGKEIKFLLHFVKESKQDESGMPNNRFLAERTGGTYSTLKVQPAELEDSGVYFCASSPGQGSGYTEAFFGQGTRLTVV.

The chain has TRBV9 and TRBJ1-2; D perhaps matches TRBD1 (5 bases). The germline gives CDR1 SGDLS, CDR2 YYNGEE. Trimming removed 0 bases from V and 8 bases from J, with 14 bases in between. The CDR3 has 14 amino acids. The CDR3 reads CASSVDPRDGGYTF. The CDR3 DNA reads as TGTGCCAGCAGCGTAGATCCGCGGGACGGCGGCTACACCTTC.

This clone was observed once. The rearrangement links TRBV3-1 (or the pseudogene TRBV3-2) to TRBJ1-2; D ambiguous. Trimming removed 5 bases at V and 3 bases at J, with 7 bases between. The CDR3 runs to 12 residues. CDR1 LGHDT and CDR2 YNNKEL come from the germline V gene (reference sequence). Written as DNA, the CDR3 is TGTGCCAGCAGCTCCCGGGACTATGGCTACACCTTC. Amino acid sequence: CASSSRDYGYTF.

The rearrangement joins TRBV19 to TRBJ2-7; possibly TRBD1 for D (5 bases). Germline V gene sequence: CDR1 LNHDA, CDR2 SQIVND (reference sequence). The ends were cut back, 5 bases at V and 0 bases at J, with 8 bases in the middle. The length of the CDR3 is 13 residues. The CDR3 nucleotides are TGTGCCAGTAGTGTGGGGCACTCCTACGAGCAGTACTTC. It is translated as CASSVGHSYEQYF.

This clone was recorded at least ten times. This rearrangement joins TRBV4-2 to TRBJ2-1; the D is unclear. The CDR3 is 15 residues long. The germline V and J ends were trimmed by 0 bases and 4 bases, with 10 bases remaining between them. The germline gives CDR1 LGHNA, CDR2 YNFKEQ. The CDR3 sequence is CASSQDYPPYNEQFF. CDR3 bases: TGTGCCAGCAGCCAAGATTATCCCCCGTACAATGAGCAGTTCTTC.

V gene TRBV9 combines with J gene TRBJ2-3, with 9 bases matching TRBD2. J lost 1 base, V lost 4 bases, and 4 bases had no gene match. The CDR3 has 15 residues. Germline loops: CDR1 SGDLS, CDR2 YYNGEE. DNA for the CDR3: TGTGCCAGCAGCACGTGGACTAGCGGCACAGATACGCAGTATTTT. Translation gives CASSTWTSGTDTQYF.

The chain joins TRBV14 to TRBJ2-3, with a tentative D call TRBD1 (7 bases). The CDR3 sequence is 14 residues long. V was trimmed by 4 bases and J by 5 bases, leaving 13 bases between them. Germline V gene sequence: CDR1 SGHDN, CDR2 FVKESK. The CDR3 sequence is CASSRSQGGDTQYF. DNA for the CDR3: TGTGCCAGCAGCCGCTCTCAGGGGGGAGATACGCAGTATTTT.